Reported below is one T cell receptor beta chain. In the authors' methods: Amplification from reference gene primers served as the basis for estimated nucleated cell counts. Some clones are missing from TCRdb's copy, which holds only in-frame ones; the method was immunoSEQ multiplex PCR. That table gives V, J and clone size, and the DNA gave D and trimming. Of approximately 140,000 clones detected, 70% to 90% appear once; the ten largest clones hold under 3.5%. These data belong to a study of blood T cell repertoires in COVID-19. Study overall: Some COVID-19 samples were acute and others convalescent; all came from the United States, Italy and Spain. PBMCs, B-cell-depleted T cells, or T cells were the source of the cDNA or gDNA that made up the material.

Germline V gene lookup returns CDR1 SGHTA and CDR2 FQGTGA. The length of the CDR3 is 15 residues. The V and J ends lost 5 bases and 3 bases, in that order; junction bases with no gene match: 2. The chain is built from TRBV7-3 and TRBJ2-1; TRBD2 matches 12 bases. The sequence was collected from a man aged 65-85 years with acute or convalescent COVID-19. The specimen was peripheral blood. As DNA, the CDR3 is TGTGCCAGCAGCCGACTAGCGGGAGTCTACAATGAGCAGTTCTTC. It yields the protein CASSRLAGVYNEQFF.